This TCR beta chain was identified during a study of beta chain features in type 1 diabetes. Ten or more counts support this clone. The sequenced template was cDNA made from the entire isolated RNA. Measured with immunoSEQ multiplex PCR; TCRdb has only the in-frame clones, and not every one. The sample consists of 200,000 to 250,000 clones, 13% to 15% of them appearing once. Deletions cut 5 bases from V and 2 bases from J, with 16 bases between. Germline CDR1 is SQVTM and CDR2 is ANQGSEA. The CDR3 sequence is 16 residues long. The sequenced sample consisted of naive CD4+ T cells from blood. The chain has TRBV29-1 and TRBJ2-6; TRBD1 is a possible D gene (6 bases). The sequence was obtained from a middle-aged woman in good health. CDR3 DNA sequence: TGCAGCGTTACCGGGACACTTGACCCTGGGGCCAACGTCCTGACTTTC. Protein product: CSVTGTLDPGANVLTF.